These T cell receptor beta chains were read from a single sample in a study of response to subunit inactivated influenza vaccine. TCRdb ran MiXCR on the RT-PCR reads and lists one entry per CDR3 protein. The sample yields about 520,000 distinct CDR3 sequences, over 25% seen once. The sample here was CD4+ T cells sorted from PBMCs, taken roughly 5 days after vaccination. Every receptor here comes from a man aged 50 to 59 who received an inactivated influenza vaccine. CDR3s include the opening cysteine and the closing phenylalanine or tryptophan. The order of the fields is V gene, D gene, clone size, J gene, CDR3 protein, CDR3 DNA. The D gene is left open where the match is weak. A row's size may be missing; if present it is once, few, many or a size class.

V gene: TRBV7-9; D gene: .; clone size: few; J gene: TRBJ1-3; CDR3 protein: CASSLAGADTIYF; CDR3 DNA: TGTGCCAGCAGCTTAGCAGGGGCGGACACCATATATTTT
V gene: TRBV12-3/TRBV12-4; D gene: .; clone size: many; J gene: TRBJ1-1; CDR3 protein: CASSPRNRDTEAFF; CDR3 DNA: TGTGCCAGCAGTCCCCGCAACAGGGACACTGAAGCTTTCTTT
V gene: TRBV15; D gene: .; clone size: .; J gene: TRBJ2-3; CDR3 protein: CATSRDGGGTDTQYF; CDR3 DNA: TGTGCCACCAGCAGAGATGGTGGGGGCACAGATACGCAGTATTTT
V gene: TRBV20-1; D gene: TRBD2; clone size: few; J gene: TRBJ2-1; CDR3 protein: CSSVWAGVGNEQFF; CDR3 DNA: TGCAGTTCGGTCTGGGCGGGAGTGGGCAATGAGCAGTTCTTC
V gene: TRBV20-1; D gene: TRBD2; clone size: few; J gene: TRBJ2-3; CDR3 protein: CSAKSGGATDTQYF; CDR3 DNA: TGCAGTGCTAAATCCGGGGGGGCAACAGATACGCAGTATTTT
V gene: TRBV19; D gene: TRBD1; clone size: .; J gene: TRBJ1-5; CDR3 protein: CASGGTGNQPQHF; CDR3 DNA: TGTGCCAGTGGGGGGACAGGGAATCAGCCCCAGCATTTT
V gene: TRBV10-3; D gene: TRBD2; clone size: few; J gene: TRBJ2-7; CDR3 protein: CAISESGGPNYEQYF; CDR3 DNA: TGTGCCATCAGTGAGTCGGGAGGGCCAAACTACGAGCAGTACTTC
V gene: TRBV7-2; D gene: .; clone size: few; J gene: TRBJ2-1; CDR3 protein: CASSLQRPDNEQFF; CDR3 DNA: TGTGCCAGCAGCCTCCAGAGACCCGACAATGAGCAGTTCTTC
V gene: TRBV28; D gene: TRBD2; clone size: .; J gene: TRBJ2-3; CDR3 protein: CASSLLAGHYTQYF; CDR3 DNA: TGTGCCAGCAGTTTACTAGCGGGGCACTATACGCAGTATTTT
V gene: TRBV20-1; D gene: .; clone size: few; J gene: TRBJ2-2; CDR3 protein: CSARTSGSDRNTGELFF; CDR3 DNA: TGCAGTGCTAGAACTTCGGGGTCGGACAGGAACACCGGGGAGCTGTTTTTT
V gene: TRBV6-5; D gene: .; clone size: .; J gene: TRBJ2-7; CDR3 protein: CASSSLQAQHYEQYF; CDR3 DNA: TGTGCCAGCAGTTCCCTTCAAGCTCAGCACTACGAGCAGTACTTC
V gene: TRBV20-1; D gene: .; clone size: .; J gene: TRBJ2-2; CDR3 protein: CSAQARTSGELFF; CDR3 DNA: TGCAGTGCCCAGGCTCGGACCTCCGGGGAGCTGTTTTTT
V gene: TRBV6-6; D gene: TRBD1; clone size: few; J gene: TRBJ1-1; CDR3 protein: CASGTGGLAEAFF; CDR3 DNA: TGTGCCAGTGGGACAGGGGGGCTCGCTGAAGCTTTCTTT
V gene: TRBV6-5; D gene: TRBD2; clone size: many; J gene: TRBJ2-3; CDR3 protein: CASRRTSGVSTDTQYF; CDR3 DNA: TGTGCCAGCAGAAGGACTAGCGGGGTGAGCACAGATACGCAGTATTTT
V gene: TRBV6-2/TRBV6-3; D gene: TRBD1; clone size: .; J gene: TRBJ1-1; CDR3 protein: CASRPDRRHAFF; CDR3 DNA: TGTGCCAGCAGGCCGGACAGGAGACACGCTTTCTTT
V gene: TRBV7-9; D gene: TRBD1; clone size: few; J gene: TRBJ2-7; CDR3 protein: CASSSTGIGYEQYF; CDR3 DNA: TGTGCCAGCAGCTCGACAGGGATAGGCTACGAGCAGTACTTC
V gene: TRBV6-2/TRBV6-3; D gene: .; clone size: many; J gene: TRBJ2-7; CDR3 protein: CASSYGVYEQYF; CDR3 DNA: TGTGCCAGCAGTTATGGCGTCTACGAGCAGTACTTC
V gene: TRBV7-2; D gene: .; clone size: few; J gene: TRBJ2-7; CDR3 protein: CASSFKGGNSYEQYF; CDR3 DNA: TGTGCCAGCAGCTTTAAGGGGGGGAATTCTTACGAGCAGTACTTC
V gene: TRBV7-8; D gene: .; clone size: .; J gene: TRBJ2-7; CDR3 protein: CASSPPGTLSYEQYF; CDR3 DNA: TGTGCCAGCAGCCCCCCCGGGACTCTCTCCTACGAGCAGTACTTC
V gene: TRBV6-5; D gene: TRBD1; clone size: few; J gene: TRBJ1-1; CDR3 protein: CASSYDRANTEAFF; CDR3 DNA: TGTGCCAGCAGTTACGACAGGGCGAACACTGAAGCTTTCTTT
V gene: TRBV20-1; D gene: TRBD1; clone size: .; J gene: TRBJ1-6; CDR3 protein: CSARGFDRGNSPLRF; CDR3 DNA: TGCAGTGCTAGAGGCTTCGACAGGGGGAATTCACCCCTCCGCTTT
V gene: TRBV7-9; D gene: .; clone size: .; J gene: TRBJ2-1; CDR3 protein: CASSHPSALLMDEQFF; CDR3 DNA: TGTGCCAGCAGCCATCCTAGCGCCCTCCTAATGGATGAGCAGTTCTTC
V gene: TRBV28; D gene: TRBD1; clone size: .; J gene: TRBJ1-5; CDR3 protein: CASSSSGQGESQPQHF; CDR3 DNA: TGTGCCAGCAGTTCGTCCGGACAGGGAGAGAGTCAGCCCCAGCATTTT
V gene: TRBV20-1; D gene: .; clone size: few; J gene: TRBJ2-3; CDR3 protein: CSAREVTDTQYF; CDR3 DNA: TGCAGTGCCCGTGAGGTCACAGATACGCAGTATTTT
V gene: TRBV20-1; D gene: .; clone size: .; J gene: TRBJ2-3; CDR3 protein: CSARRGADTDTQYF; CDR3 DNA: TGCAGTGCTAGGAGGGGGGCGGACACAGATACGCAGTATTTT
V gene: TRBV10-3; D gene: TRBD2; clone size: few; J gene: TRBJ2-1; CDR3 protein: CAISARLAGDHNEQFF; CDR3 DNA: TGTGCCATCAGTGCAAGACTAGCGGGAGACCACAATGAGCAGTTCTTC
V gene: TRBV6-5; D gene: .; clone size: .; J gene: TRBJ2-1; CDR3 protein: CASSSPGALNNEQFF; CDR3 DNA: TGTGCCAGCAGTTCCCCGGGGGCCTTAAACAATGAGCAGTTCTTC
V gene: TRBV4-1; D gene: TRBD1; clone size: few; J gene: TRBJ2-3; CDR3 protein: CASNRQGARTDTQYF; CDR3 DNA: TGCGCCAGCAACCGGCAGGGGGCTAGGACAGATACGCAGTATTTT
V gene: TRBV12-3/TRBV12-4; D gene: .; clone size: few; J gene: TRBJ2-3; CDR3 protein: CASSFGGRGLTDTQYF; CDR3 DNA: TGTGCCAGCAGTTTTGGGGGACGGGGACTCACAGATACGCAGTATTTT
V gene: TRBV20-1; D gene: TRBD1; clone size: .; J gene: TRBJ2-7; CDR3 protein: CSAEDRDYEQYF; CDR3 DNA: TGCAGTGCCGAGGACAGGGATTACGAGCAGTACTTC
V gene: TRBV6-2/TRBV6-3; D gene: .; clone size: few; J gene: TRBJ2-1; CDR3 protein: CASSTGAYNEQFF; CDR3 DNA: TGTGCCAGCAGTACGGGGGCCTACAATGAGCAGTTCTTC
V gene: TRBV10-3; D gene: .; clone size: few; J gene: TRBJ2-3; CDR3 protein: CAISDRDTQYF; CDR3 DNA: TGTGCCATCAGTGATCGGGATACGCAGTATTTT
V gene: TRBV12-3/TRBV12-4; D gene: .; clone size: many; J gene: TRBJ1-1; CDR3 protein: CASSLWENTEAFF; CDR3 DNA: TGTGCCAGCAGCTTATGGGAGAACACTGAAGCTTTCTTT
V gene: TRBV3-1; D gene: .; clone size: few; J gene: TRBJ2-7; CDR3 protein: CASSPSAAYEQYF; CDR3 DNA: TGTGCCAGCAGCCCCTCGGCCGCCTACGAGCAGTACTTC
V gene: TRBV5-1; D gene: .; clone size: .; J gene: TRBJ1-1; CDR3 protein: CASTGARGTEAFF; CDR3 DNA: TGCGCCAGCACAGGAGCGAGAGGAACTGAAGCTTTCTTT
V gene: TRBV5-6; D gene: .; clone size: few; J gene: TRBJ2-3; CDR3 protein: CASSFLQLDTDTQYF; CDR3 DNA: TGTGCCAGCAGCTTCCTGCAGCTAGATACGGATACGCAGTATTTT
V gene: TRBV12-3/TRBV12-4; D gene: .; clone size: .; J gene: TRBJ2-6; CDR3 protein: CASTRESGANVLTF; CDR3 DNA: TGTGCCAGCACCAGGGAATCTGGGGCCAACGTCCTGACTTTC
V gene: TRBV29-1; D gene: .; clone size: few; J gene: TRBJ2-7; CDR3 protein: CSVGLLGEQYF; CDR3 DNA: TGCAGCGTTGGTCTTCTGGGCGAGCAGTACTTC
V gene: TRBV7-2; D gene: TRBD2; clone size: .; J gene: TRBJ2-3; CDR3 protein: CASSPGTSGGSQYF; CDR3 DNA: TGTGCCAGCAGCCCTGGGACTAGCGGGGGGTCGCAGTATTTT
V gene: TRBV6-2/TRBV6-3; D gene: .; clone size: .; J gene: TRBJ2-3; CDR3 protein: CASNDMGYTQYF; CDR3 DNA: TGTGCCAGCAACGACATGGGGTATACGCAGTATTTT
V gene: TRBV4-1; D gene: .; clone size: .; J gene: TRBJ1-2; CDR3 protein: CASSQADNYGYTF; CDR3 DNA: TGCGCCAGCAGCCAGGCAGATAACTATGGCTACACCTTC
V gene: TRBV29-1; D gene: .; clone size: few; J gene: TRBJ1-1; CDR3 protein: CSVRQGTEAFF; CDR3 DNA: TGCAGCGTTCGGCAGGGCACTGAAGCTTTCTTT